The next 5 T cell receptor beta chains were all read from a single sample in a study of cytomegalovirus exposure and HLA in healthy donors (dated by TCRdb to about 2017). Receptor amplification or capture employed the immunoSEQ multiplex PCR assay. A mixture of 60 forward primers for TCR Vbeta segments and 13 reverse primers for TCR Jbeta segments was used in the multiplex PCR. TCRdb re-hosts the immuneACCESS table, in-frame sequences only. Its copies lack some clones; in the studies checked, an unresolved V gene accounts for under half of them, and the cause for the rest is not known. This sample gives 150,000 to 200,000 clones in total; 60% to 80% of them show up just once. The top ten hold roughly 14% of the sample. Sequencing input: PBMCs. These receptors were collected from a woman aged 40 to 49 in good health and CMV-seronegative.

The rearrangement joins TRBV7-9 to TRBJ2-3; D uncertain. V dropped 4 bases and J dropped 0 bases, with 11 bases sitting between them. CDR3 length: 15 amino acids. Germline V lookup: CDR1 SEHNR, CDR2 FQNEAQ (reference sequence). In nucleotides, the CDR3 is TGTGCCAGCAGCTACCCTTTCGGGAGCACAGATACGCAGTATTTT. As protein: CASSYPFGSTDTQYF.

This clone occurred a few times. V and J are TRBV6-6 and TRBJ2-7; a weak D match, TRBD1 (6 bases). V lost 8 bases, J lost 4 bases, and 15 bases lay in between. Germline CDR1 and CDR2: MNHNY and SVGAGI (reference sequence). This CDR3 has 13 amino acids. CDR3 bases: TGTGCCAGCGGCCGGGACACCCGATACGAGCAGTACTTC. It specifies CASGRDTRYEQYF.

The gene calls are TRBV29-1 and TRBJ1-6; tentative D call: TRBD1 (5 bases). V was clipped by 4 bases and J by 9 bases, with 10 bases between them. The length of the CDR3 is 12 residues. Germline V gene data show CDR1 as SQVTM and CDR2 as ANQGSEA. CDR3 residues: CSVGDRFSPLHF. The CDR3 region has the DNA TGCAGCGTTGGAGACAGATTTTCACCCCTCCACTTT.

The gene calls are TRBV5-6 and TRBJ1-4, with TRBD1 matching 7 bases. This CDR3 comprises 15 residues. The ends lost 0 bases at V and 7 bases at J; junction bases unmatched: 6. Germline V gene lookup returns CDR1 SGHDT and CDR2 YYEEEE. CDR3 in DNA: TGTGCCAGCAGCTTGGCCGCAGGGGGTAGTGAAAAACTGTTTTTT. Protein: CASSLAAGGSEKLFF.

This clone was counted only a few times. This chain links TRBV19 with TRBJ1-1, with 9 bases that match TRBD1. After removal of 4 bases from V and 8 bases from J, the junction contained 8 bases not matched to a gene. CDR3 length: 14 amino acids. In germline, CDR1 is LNHDA, CDR2 SQIVND (reference sequence). The chain's CDR3 is CASSRETGGREAFF. CDR3 in DNA: TGTGCCAGTAGTAGAGAGACAGGGGGACGCGAAGCTTTCTTT.